One T cell receptor beta chain is described in this entry. As yet, its antigen is unknown. The sample belongs to a study of cytomegalovirus exposure and HLA in healthy donors. Study findings and constraints: Later analysis identified 16,951 TCR beta sequences associated with HLA alleles, using a false discovery rate threshold of 0.05. Previous analysis showed most TCR beta V segments were productive about 87% or about 30% of the time. V- and J-gene trimming of TCR beta was linked (in a later analysis) to a missense DCLRE1C variant.

The PCR employed 60 Vbeta primers together with 13 Jbeta primers. Clones were sequenced by immunoSEQ multiplex PCR, and TCRdb holds only the in-frame ones, with some missing. The sample yields under 150,000 clones, over 70% seen once. The sample comprised PBMCs. The source of this sequence is a male donor in good health and CMV-seronegative.

The chain's CDR3 is CSAPKGDTQYF. For the CDR3, the DNA is TGCAGTGCTCCTAAGGGGGATACGCAGTATTTT. The rearrangement uses TRBV20-1 and TRBJ2-3; D is possibly TRBD1 (5 bases). The germline V gene encodes CDR1 DFQATT and CDR2 SNEGSKA (reference sequence). V lost 5 bases and J 6 bases, leaving 9 bases between the germline ends. The CDR3 length is 11 residues.